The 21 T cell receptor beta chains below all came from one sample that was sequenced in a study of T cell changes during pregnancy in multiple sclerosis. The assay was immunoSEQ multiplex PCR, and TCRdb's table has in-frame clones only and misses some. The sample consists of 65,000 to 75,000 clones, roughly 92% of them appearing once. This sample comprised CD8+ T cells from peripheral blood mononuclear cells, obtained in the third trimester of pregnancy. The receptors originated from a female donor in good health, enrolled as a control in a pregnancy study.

CDR3: CASSPNTPGTPSSYEQYF. For the CDR3, the DNA is TGCGCCAGCAGCCCGAACACCCCCGGGACACCTAGCTCCTACGAGCAGTACTTC. V usage is TRBV4-3 and J usage is TRBJ2-7, with D possibly matching TRBD1 (6 bases). This CDR3 comprises 18 residues. V was trimmed by 4 bases and J by 0 bases, leaving 22 bases between them. CDR1 LGHNA and CDR2 YSLEER come from the germline V gene.

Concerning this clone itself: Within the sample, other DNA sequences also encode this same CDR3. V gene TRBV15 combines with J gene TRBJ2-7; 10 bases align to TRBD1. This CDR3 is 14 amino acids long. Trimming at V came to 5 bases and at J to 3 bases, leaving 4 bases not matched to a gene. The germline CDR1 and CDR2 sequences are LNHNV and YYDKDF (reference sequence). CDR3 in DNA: TGTGCCACCAGCTCCCGGACAGGGGGCTACGAGCAGTACTTC. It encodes CATSSRTGGYEQYF.

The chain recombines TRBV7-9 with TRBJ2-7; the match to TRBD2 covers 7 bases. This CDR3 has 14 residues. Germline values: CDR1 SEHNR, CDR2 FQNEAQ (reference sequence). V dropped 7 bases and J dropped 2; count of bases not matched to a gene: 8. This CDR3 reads CASTLAEQTYEQYF. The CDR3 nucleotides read TGTGCCAGCACCCTAGCGGAGCAAACCTACGAGCAGTACTTC.

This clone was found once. The CDR3 loop reads CASSGSGEQFF. CDR3 in DNA: TGTGCCAGCAGCGGTAGCGGGGAGCAGTTCTTC. V usage is TRBV9 and J usage is TRBJ2-1, with 7 bases that match TRBD2. The CDR3 has 11 residues. J gave up 10 bases and V 3 bases, and 1 base lay outside the gene matches. The germline V gene encodes CDR1 SGDLS and CDR2 YYNGEE.

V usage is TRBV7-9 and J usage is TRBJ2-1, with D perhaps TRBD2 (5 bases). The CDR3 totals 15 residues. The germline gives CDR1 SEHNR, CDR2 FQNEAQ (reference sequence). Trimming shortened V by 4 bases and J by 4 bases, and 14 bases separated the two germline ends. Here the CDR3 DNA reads TGTGCCAGCAGCTCACGCGCCGGACTGTACAATGAGCAGTTCTTC. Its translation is CASSSRAGLYNEQFF.

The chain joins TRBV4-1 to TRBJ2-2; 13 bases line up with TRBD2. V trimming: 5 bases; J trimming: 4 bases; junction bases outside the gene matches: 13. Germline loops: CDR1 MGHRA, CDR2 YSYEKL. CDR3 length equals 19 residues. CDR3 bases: TGCGCCAGCAGCTTCTGGACTAGCGGGGGATCCCACGGCACCGGGGAGCTGTTTTTT. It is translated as CASSFWTSGGSHGTGELFF.

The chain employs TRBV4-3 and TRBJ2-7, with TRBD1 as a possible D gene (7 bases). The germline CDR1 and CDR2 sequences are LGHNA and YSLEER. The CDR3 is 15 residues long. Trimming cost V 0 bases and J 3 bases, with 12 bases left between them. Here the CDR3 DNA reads TGCGCCAGCAGCCAAGATCGGGGGACAGTCTACGAGCAGTACTTC. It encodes CASSQDRGTVYEQYF.

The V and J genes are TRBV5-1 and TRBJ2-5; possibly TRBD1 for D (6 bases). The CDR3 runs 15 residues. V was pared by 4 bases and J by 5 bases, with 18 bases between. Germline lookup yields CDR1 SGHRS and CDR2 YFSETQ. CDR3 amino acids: CASSEGQWGRETQYF. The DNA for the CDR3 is TGCGCCAGCAGCGAAGGACAGTGGGGCAGGGAGACCCAGTACTTC.

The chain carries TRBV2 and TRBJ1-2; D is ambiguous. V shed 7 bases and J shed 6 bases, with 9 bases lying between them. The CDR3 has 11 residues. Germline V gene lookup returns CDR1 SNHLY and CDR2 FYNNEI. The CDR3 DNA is TGTGCCAGCACGCGGGTGGATGGCTACACCTTC. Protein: CASTRVDGYTF.

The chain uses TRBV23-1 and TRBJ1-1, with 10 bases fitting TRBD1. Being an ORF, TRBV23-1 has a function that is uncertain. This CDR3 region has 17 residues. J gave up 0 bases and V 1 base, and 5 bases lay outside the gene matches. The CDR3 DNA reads TGCGCCAGCAGTCAATGGGACAGGGGACACATGAACACTGAAGCTTTCTTT. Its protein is CASSQWDRGHMNTEAFF.

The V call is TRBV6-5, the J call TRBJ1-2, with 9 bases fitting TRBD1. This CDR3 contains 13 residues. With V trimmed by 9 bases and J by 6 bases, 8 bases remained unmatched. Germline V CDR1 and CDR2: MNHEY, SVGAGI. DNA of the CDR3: TGTGCCAGTCGAAAAGACAGGGGGAATGGCTACACCTTC. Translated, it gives CASRKDRGNGYTF.

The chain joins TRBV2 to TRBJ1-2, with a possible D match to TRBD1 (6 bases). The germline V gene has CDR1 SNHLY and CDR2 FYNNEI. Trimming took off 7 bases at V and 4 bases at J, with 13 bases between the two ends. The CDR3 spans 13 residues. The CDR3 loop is CASKGGGGYGYTF. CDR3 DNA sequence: TGTGCCAGCAAGGGGGGGGGCGGCTATGGCTACACCTTC.

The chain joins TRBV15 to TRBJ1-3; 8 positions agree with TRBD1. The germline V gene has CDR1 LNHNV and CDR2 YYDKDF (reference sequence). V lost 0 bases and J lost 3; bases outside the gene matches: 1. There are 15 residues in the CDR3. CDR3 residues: CATSRDRGLGNTIYF. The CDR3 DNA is TGTGCCACCAGCAGAGACAGGGGGCTTGGAAACACCATATATTTT.

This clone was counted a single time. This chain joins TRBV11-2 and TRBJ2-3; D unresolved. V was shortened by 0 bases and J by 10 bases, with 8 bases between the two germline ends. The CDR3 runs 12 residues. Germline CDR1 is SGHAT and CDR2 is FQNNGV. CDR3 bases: TGTGCCAGCAGCTTAGATGAGGTGGCGCAGTATTTT. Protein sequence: CASSLDEVAQYF.

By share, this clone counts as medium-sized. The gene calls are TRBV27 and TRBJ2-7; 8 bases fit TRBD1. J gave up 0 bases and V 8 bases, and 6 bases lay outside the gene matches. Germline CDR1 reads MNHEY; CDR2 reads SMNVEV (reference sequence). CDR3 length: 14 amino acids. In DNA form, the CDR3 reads TGTGCCAGCCGCCCGGGACAGGACTCCTACGAGCAGTACTTC. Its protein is CASRPGQDSYEQYF.

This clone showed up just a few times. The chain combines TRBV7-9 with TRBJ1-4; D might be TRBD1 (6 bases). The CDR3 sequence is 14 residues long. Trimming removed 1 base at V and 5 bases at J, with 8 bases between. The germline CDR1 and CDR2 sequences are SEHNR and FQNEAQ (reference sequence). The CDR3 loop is CASSLDRDNEKLFF. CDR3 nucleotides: TGTGCCAGCAGCTTAGACAGGGACAATGAAAAACTGTTTTTT.

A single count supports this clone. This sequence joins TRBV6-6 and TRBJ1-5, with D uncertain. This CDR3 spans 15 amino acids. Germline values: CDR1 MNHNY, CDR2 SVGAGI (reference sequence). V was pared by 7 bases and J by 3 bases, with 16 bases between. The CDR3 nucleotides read TGTGCCAGCAACCTAATAGCTAACGACAATCAGCCCCAGCATTTT. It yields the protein CASNLIANDNQPQHF.

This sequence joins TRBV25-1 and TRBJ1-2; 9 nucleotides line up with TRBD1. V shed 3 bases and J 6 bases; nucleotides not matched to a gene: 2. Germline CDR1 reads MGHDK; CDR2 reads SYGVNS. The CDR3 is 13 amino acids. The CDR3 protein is CASSETGGNGYTF. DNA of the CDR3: TGTGCCAGCAGTGAGACAGGGGGGAATGGCTACACCTTC.

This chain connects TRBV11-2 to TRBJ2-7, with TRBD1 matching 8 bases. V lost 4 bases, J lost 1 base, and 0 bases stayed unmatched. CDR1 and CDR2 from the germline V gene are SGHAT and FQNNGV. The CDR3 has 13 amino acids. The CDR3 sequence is CASSWDRSYEQYF. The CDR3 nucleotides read TGTGCCAGCAGCTGGGACAGGTCCTACGAGCAGTACTTC.

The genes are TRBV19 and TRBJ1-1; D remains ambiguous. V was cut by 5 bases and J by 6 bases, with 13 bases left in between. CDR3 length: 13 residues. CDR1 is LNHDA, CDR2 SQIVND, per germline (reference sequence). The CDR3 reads CASSGWENAEAFF. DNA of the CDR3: TGTGCCAGTAGTGGCTGGGAGAATGCTGAAGCTTTCTTT. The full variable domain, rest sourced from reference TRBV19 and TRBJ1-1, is DGGITQSPKYLFRKEGQNVTLSCEQNLNHDAMYWYRQDPGQGLRLIYYSQIVNDFQKGDIAEGYSVSREKKESFPLTVTSAQKNPTAFYLCASSGWENAEAFFGQGTRLTVV.

CDR3 region: CASSLETVTEAFF. The CDR3 coding sequence is TGCGCCAGCAGCTTGGAAACGGTGACTGAAGCTTTCTTT. J is TRBJ1-1 and V is TRBV5-1; unclear D gene. The V gene lost 0 bases and the J gene lost 5 bases, with 8 bases spanning the gap. This CDR3 contains 13 residues. The germline V gene encodes CDR1 SGHRS and CDR2 YFSETQ.